This TCR beta chain emerged from a study of T cell repertoires in cytomegalovirus infection. Study-level points and caveats: Clonotype analysis showed dominance of the ex vivo response by HLA-C-restricted CMV-specific TCR beta clonotypes. Summed public TCR beta family frequency identified CMV carriers bearing the relevant HLA.

This CDR3 comprises 15 residues. V was clipped by 5 bases and J by 3 bases; unmatched bases: 7. On this clonotype itself: Its antigen is unidentified.

TCRdb reprocessed the reads via MiXCR and lists one record per CDR3 protein. This table holds about 890,000 distinct CDR3 sequences, more than 25% found once. The sequence was collected from a human donor in good health (CMV status not recorded). Some clones in this sample may be carry-over from other donors' samples. The sequences come from cultured CD8+ T cells from PBMCs, collected from culture after CMV antigen stimulation. V and J are TRBV12-3 or TRBV12-4 and TRBJ1-3, with 7 bases matching TRBD1. CDR3 DNA: TGTGCCAGCAGTCCAGACAGGGTCGGTGGAAACACCATATATTTT. This translates into CASSPDRVGGNTIYF.